These 9 T cell receptor beta chains came from one sample sequenced in a study of T-cell memory formation after mild COVID-19. TCRdb re-analysed the 5' RACE reads in MiXCR, keeping a single row per CDR3 protein. The sample yields roughly 450,000 distinct CDR3 sequences, approximately 18% seen once. What was sequenced was PBMCs or a T cell subset sorted from them (not recorded which). The source of these receptors is an adult woman who had mild COVID-19 (a few samples of this study predate the infection). Cell type and time point are not known.

This clonotype was counted a few times. V and J are TRBV5-1 and TRBJ2-3; the match to TRBD2 covers 8 bases. The trim removed 0 bases at V and 0 bases at J, leaving 9 bases unmatched. Germline V gives CDR1 SGHRS, CDR2 YFSETQ. This CDR3 contains 18 residues. CDR3 residues: CASSLALAGPASTDTQYF. The CDR3 bases are TGCGCCAGCAGCTTGGCTCTAGCGGGCCCCGCTAGCACAGATACGCAGTATTTT.

This clonotype was recorded at least ten times. One end of the junction fails to match germline, which may point to a read error. V is TRBV5-1 and J is TRBJ2-3; D not resolved. The germline V gene encodes CDR1 SGHRS and CDR2 YFSETQ. The length of the CDR3 is 14 residues. CDR3: CASSAGGGTDTQYF. The CDR3 nucleotides are TGTGCCAGCTCAGCCGGTGGTGGCACAGATACGCAGTATTTT.

On this clonotype itself: This clone may be a read error of a much larger clone one base away. The genes are TRBV20-1 and TRBJ2-3, with D perhaps being TRBD1 or TRBD2 (5 bases each). The V end was cut by 5 bases, the J end by 9 bases, with 12 bases between. The germline CDR1 and CDR2 sequences are DFQATT and SNEGSKA (reference sequence). The CDR3 has 11 amino acids. CDR3 amino acids: CSAPSEGTQYF. The CDR3 coding sequence is TGCAGTGCTCCAAGTGAGGGGACGCAGTATTTT.

V is TRBV6-5 and J is TRBJ2-1, with D perhaps TRBD1 (6 bases). Per the germline V gene, CDR1 is MNHEY and CDR2 is SVGAGI. This CDR3 has 16 residues. Trimming cost V 5 bases and J 1 base, with 15 bases left between them. The CDR3 DNA reads as TGTGCCAGCAGTACCGGACAGACGTCATCCTACAATGAGCAGTTCTTC. Protein: CASSTGQTSSYNEQFF.

This clonotype has only a few counts. The chain combines TRBV10-3 with TRBJ2-3, with TRBD2 as a possible D gene (6 bases). Germline loops: CDR1 ENHRY, CDR2 SYGVKD. The CDR3 spans 14 residues. V lost 6 bases, J lost 2 bases, and 12 bases lay in between. DNA of the CDR3: TGTGCCATCAGCCGGGACTCGAACACAGATACGCAGTATTTT. Translation gives CAISRDSNTDTQYF.

This clonotype was detected a few times. The rearrangement links TRBV5-5 to TRBJ2-7; D may be TRBD2 (5 bases). There are 14 residues in the CDR3. In germline, CDR1 is SGHKS, CDR2 YYEKEE (reference sequence). The V and J ends lost 3 bases and 3 bases respectively, with 13 bases between them. The DNA of the CDR3 is TGTGCCAGCAGCTGGGGAGTCGGGGACTACGAGCAGTACTTC. Translated, it gives CASSWGVGDYEQYF.

This chain uses TRBV24-1 with TRBJ2-1; tentative D call: TRBD2 (5 bases). CDR3 length: 14 residues. CDR1 is KGHDR and CDR2 is SFDVKD in the germline V gene. Trimming stripped 7 bases from V and 2 bases from J, with 11 bases between. CDR3 sequence (DNA): TGTGCCACCAGCCGGCAAGCGGCCTACAATGAGCAGTTCTTC. Translated: CATSRQAAYNEQFF.

This rearrangement joins TRBV4-1 to TRBJ1-2, with D uncertain. V shed 0 bases and J shed 6 bases, with 5 bases lying between them. The CDR3 is 12 residues long. From germline, CDR1 is MGHRA and CDR2 YSYEKL. CDR3 nucleotides: TGCGCCAGCAGCCAAGAGAACCATGGCTACACCTTC. Protein sequence: CASSQENHGYTF.

This clonotype has just a few counts. The CDR3 coding sequence is TGTGCCAGCAGCTTAACGTGGACGGGTACTAATGAGCAGTTCTTC. It yields the protein CASSLTWTGTNEQFF. This chain connects TRBV7-3 to TRBJ2-1; no reliable D call. There are 15 residues in the CDR3. V lost 0 bases to trimming and J lost 7 bases, with 13 bases between them. The germline gives CDR1 SGHTA, CDR2 FQGTGA. Drawing the rest from reference TRBV7-3 and TRBJ2-1, the complete variable domain is GAGVSQTPSNKVTEKGKYVELRCDPISGHTALYWYRQSLGQGPEFLIYFQGTGAADDSGLPNDRFFAVRPEGSVSTLKIQRTERGDSAVYLCASSLTWTGTNEQFFGPGTRLTVL.